Following are 8 T cell receptor beta chains from one sample sequenced in a study of vaccination effects on CD4 cells after COVID-19. Antigens of these TCRs are unknown. TCRdb's copy holds only in-frame clones and misses some; the assay was immunoSEQ multiplex PCR. Of more than 20,000 clones in the sample, around 80% are singletons; the top ten hold about two fifths. Sequencing in the ViraFEST assay came after antigen-specific CD4+ T cells had been expanded with viral peptide pools, which were used to stimulate PBMC. Having been cultured for less than 12 days, the cells underwent CD4+ T cell isolation. The person acquired a PCR-confirmed SARS-CoV-2 infection between March and December 2020. The sequences come from CD4+ T cells from PBMCs cultured with a peptide pool, collected before COVID-19 vaccination. The receptors stem from a human donor who had a prior SARS-CoV-2 infection.

J is TRBJ1-5 and V is TRBV5-1, with 8 bases matching TRBD1. The CDR3 is made up of 14 amino acids. Trimming took 4 bases from V and 6 from J; bases not matched to a gene: 6. The V gene's germline CDR1 is SGHRS and CDR2 YFSETQ. The CDR3 loop is CASSVGQGGQPQHF. The CDR3 nucleotides are TGCGCCAGCAGCGTAGGACAGGGTGGTCAGCCCCAGCATTTT.

This clone was detected only a few times. The chain carries TRBV5-1 and TRBJ2-7; 8 bases fit TRBD2. Germline CDR1 is SGHRS and CDR2 is YFSETQ. There are 15 residues in the CDR3. The ends lost 0 bases at V and 3 bases at J; junction bases unmatched: 5. The CDR3 spells CASSLGGTRSYEQYF. CDR3 nucleotide sequence: TGCGCCAGCAGCTTGGGGGGGACTAGAAGCTACGAGCAGTACTTC.

This sequence joins TRBV6-2 or TRBV6-3 and TRBJ2-7, with 7 bases lining up with TRBD1. The germline CDR1 and CDR2 sequences are MNHEY and SVGEGT. The CDR3 is made up of 15 amino acids. Trimming took 4 bases from V and 2 from J; bases not matched to a gene: 8. The CDR3 nucleotides are TGTGCCAGCAGTTCTAGCCCGGGACAGACCTACGAGCAGTACTTC. Protein: CASSSSPGQTYEQYF.

The chain employs TRBV30 and TRBJ2-7; 7 bases are shared with TRBD1. V lost 0 bases and J lost 4; bases outside the gene matches: 3. The CDR3 sequence is 13 residues long. Germline-derived CDR1 and CDR2 are GTSNPN and SVGIG (reference sequence). The CDR3 region has the DNA TGTGCCTGGAGTGTACGGACAGGTTACGAGCAGTACTTC. Protein sequence: CAWSVRTGYEQYF.

In its sample, this clone was seen a few times. The chain carries TRBV9 and TRBJ2-3, with a tentative D call TRBD1 (6 bases). V lost 4 bases and J lost 1, with 13 bases in between. Germline CDR1 SGDLS, CDR2 YYNGEE. The CDR3 covers 15 residues. CDR3 in amino acids: CASSMWAGGTDTQYF. CDR3 DNA: TGTGCCAGCAGCATGTGGGCAGGGGGCACAGATACGCAGTATTTT.

The rearrangement joins TRBV18 to TRBJ2-7; maybe TRBD2 (5 bases). With 2 bases removed from V and 6 bases from J, the gap between germline ends came to 11 bases. The CDR3 is 13 residues long. Germline V CDR1 and CDR2: KGHSH, LQKENI. The CDR3 protein is CASSPSRGTEQYF. The CDR3 region has the DNA TGTGCCAGCTCACCATCACGGGGTACCGAGCAGTACTTC. Full variable domain (remainder filled in from reference TRBV18 and TRBJ2-7): NAGVMQNPRHLVRRRGQEARLRCSPMKGHSHVYWYRQLPEEGLKFMVYLQKENIIDESGMPKERFSAEFPKEGPSILRIQQVVRGDSAAYFCASSPSRGTEQYFGPGTRLTVT.

The rearrangement uses TRBV18 and TRBJ1-1, with D perhaps matching TRBD1 (5 bases). Trimming took off 6 bases at V and 4 bases at J, with 9 bases between the two ends. The CDR3 is made up of 12 amino acids. Germline V gene sequence: CDR1 KGHSH, CDR2 LQKENI. CDR3 protein: CASSGEGTEAFF. The CDR3, as DNA: TGTGCCAGCTCGGGGGAGGGCACTGAAGCTTTCTTT.

This rearrangement joins TRBV11-3 to TRBJ2-2, with D tentatively TRBD1 or TRBD2 (7 bases each). The CDR3 length is 15 residues. CDR1 and CDR2 (germline): SGHNT, YENEEA. V lost 4 bases and J lost 4, with 13 bases in between. Here the CDR3 DNA reads TGTGCCAGCAGCTCACTCAGGGGGGGCACCGGGGAGCTGTTTTTT. Protein product: CASSSLRGGTGELFF.